Described below is a single T cell receptor beta chain sequence and its context. Its antigen is unknown. This entry comes from a study of T-cell memory formation after mild COVID-19. Study results and caveats: Clones that got smaller from day 15 to 85 had even CD4/CD8, while clones growing later tipped toward CD4+. Prior to infection, memory already included some responding clones, suggesting cross-reactive memory joined.

Germline loops: CDR1 SGHRS, CDR2 YFSETQ. V dropped 3 bases and J dropped 1 base, with 11 bases sitting between them. The CDR3 is 14 amino acids. Constant-segment-primed 5'RACE gave TCR alpha and TCR beta cDNA libraries with sample barcodes and UMIs. TCRdb reanalysed the 5' RACE reads using MiXCR and keeps one entry per CDR3 protein. Among hundreds of thousands of distinct CDR3 sequences listed, less than 25% were seen once. Sequenced input: PBMCs or a T cell subset sorted from them (not recorded which). The sequence was obtained from an adult woman who had mild COVID-19 (a few samples of this study predate the infection). Cell type and time point are not known. The rearrangement links TRBV5-1 to TRBJ2-7; perhaps TRBD2 as D (5 bases). CDR3 protein: CASSSEDRSYEQYF. The CDR3 DNA sequence: TGCGCCAGCAGCTCGGAGGATAGGTCCTACGAGCAGTACTTC.